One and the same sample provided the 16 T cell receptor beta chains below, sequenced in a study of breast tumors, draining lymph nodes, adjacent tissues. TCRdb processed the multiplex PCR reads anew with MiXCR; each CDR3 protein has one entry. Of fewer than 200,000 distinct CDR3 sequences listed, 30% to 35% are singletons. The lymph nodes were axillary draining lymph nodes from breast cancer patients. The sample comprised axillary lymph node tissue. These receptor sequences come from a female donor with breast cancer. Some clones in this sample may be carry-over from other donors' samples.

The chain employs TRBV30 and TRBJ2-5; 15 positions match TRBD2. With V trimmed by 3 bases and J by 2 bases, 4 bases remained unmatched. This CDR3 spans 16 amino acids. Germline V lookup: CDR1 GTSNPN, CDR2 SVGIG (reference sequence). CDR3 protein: CAWSRGTSGRQETQYF. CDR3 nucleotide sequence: TGTGCCTGGAGCCGAGGGACTAGCGGGAGGCAAGAGACCCAGTACTTC.

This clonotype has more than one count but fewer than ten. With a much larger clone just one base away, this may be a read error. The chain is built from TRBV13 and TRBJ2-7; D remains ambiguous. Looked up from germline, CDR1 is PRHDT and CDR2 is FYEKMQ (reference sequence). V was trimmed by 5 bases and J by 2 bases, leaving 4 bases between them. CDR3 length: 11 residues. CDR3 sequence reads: CASSHPYEQYF. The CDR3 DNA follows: TGTGCCAGCAGCCACCCCTACGAGCAGTACTTC.

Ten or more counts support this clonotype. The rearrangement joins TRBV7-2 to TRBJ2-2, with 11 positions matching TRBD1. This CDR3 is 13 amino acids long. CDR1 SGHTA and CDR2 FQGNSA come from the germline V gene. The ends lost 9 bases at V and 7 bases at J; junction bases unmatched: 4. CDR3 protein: CASGQGAGGELFF. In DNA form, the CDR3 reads TGTGCCAGTGGACAGGGGGCAGGCGGGGAGCTGTTTTTT.

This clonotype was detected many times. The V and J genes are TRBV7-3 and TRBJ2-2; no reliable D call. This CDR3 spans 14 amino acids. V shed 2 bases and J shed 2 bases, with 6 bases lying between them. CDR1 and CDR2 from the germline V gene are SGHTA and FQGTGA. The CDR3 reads CASSLSQNTGELFF. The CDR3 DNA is TGTGCCAGCAGCTTATCGCAAAACACCGGGGAGCTGTTTTTT.

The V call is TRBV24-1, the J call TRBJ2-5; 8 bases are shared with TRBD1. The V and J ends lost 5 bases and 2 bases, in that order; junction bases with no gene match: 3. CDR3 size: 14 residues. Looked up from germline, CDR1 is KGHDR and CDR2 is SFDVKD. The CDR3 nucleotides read TGTGCCACCAGTGTTTACAGGGGGCAAGAGACCCAGTACTTC. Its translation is CATSVYRGQETQYF.

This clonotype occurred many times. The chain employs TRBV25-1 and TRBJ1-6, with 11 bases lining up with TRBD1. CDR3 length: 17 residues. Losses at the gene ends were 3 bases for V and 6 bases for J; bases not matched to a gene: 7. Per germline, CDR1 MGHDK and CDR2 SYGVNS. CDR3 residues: CASSDPRTGGRNSPLHF. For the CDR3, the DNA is TGTGCCAGCAGTGACCCACGGACAGGGGGCCGTAATTCACCCCTCCACTTT.

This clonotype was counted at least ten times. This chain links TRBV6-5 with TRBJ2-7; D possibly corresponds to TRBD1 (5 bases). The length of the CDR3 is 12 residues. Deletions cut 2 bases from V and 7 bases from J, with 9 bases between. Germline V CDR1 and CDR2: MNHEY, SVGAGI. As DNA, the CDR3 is TGTGCCAGCAGTTACAGGGGTGGGGAGCAGTACTTC. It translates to CASSYRGGEQYF.

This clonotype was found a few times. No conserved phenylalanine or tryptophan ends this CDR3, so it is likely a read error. Here the CDR3 DNA reads TGCAGTGCTAGTGGGTTTGGAGGCGACCAACGTCCATCCTATGGCTACACCCTC. Translated, it gives CSASGFGGDQRPSYGYTL. This rearrangement joins TRBV20-1 to TRBJ1-2; D uncertain. Trimming left V 3 bases short and J 4 bases short, with 27 bases between. The CDR3 spans 18 residues. Germline CDR1 DFQATT, CDR2 SNEGSKA (reference sequence).

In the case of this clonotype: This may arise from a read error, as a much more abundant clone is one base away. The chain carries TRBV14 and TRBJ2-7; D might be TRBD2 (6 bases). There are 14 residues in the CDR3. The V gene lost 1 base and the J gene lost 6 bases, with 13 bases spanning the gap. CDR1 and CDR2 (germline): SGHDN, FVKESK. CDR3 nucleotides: TGTGCCAGCAGCCAAGGGGGACTTTACTCCGAGCAGTACTTC. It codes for CASSQGGLYSEQYF.

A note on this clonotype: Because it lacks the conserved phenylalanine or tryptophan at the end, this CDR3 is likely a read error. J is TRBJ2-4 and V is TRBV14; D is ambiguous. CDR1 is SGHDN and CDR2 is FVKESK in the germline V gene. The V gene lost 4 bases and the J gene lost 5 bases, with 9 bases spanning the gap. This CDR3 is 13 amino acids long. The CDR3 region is CASSPPGQNIQYS. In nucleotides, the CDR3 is TGTGCCAGCAGCCCCCCGGGCCAAAACATTCAGTACTCC.

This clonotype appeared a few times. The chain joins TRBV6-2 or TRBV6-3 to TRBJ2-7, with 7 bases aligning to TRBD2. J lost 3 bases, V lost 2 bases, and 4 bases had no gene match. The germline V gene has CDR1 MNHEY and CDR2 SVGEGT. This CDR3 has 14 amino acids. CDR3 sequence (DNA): TGTGCCAGCAGTTACAAGCGGGACGGCTACGAGCAGTACTTC. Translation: CASSYKRDGYEQYF.

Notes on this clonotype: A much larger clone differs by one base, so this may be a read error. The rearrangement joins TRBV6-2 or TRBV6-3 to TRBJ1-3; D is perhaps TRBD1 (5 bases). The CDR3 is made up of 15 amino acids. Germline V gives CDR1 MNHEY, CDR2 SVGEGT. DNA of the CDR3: TGTGTCAGCAGTTCCCTCGACAGCTCTGGAAACACCATATATTTT. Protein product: CVSSSLDSSGNTIYF.

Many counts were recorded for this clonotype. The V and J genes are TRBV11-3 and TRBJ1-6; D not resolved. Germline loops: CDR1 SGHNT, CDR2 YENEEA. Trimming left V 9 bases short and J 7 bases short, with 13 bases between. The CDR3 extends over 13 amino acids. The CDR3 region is CARDFSANSPLHF. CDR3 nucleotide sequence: TGTGCCAGGGATTTTAGTGCAAATTCACCCCTCCACTTT. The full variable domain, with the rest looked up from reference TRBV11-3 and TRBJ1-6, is EAGVVQSPRYKIIEKKQPVAFWCNPISGHNTLYWYLQNLGQGPELLIRYENEEAVDDSQLPKDRFSAERLKGVDSTLKIQPAELGDSAVYLCARDFSANSPLHFGNGTRLTVT.

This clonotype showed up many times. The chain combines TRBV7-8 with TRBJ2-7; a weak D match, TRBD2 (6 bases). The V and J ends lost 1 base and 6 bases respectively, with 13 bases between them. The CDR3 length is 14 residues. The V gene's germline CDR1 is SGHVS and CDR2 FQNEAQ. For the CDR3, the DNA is TGTGCCAGCAGCTTAGGAGAGATCGGGGGCGAGCAGTACTTC. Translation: CASSLGEIGGEQYF.

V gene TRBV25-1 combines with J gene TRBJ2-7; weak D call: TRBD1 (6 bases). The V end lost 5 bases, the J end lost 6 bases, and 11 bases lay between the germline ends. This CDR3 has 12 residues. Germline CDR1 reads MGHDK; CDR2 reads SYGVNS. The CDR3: CASSYAGAEQYF. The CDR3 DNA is TGTGCCAGCAGTTACGCAGGGGCCGAGCAGTACTTC.

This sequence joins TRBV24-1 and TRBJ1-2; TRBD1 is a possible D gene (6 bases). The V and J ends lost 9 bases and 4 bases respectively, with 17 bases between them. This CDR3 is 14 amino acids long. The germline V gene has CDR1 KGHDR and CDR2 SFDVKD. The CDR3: CATPVYGTSYGYTF. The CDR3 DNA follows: TGTGCCACCCCCGTTTACGGGACAAGCTATGGCTACACCTTC.